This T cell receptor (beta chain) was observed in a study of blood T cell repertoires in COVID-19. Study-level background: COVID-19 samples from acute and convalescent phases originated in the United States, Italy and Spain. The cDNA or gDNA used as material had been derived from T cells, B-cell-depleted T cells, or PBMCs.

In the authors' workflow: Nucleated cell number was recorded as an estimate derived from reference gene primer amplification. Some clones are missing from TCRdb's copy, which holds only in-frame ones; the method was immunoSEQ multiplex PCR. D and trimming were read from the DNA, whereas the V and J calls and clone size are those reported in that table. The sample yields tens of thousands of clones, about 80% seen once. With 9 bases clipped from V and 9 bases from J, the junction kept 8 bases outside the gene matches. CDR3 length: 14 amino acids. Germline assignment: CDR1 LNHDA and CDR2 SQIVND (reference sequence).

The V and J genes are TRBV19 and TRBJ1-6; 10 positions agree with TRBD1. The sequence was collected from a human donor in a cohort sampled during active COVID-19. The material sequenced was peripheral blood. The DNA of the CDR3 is TGTGCCAGCGAAGACAGGGGGCGTTTTTCACCCCTCCACTTT. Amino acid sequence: CASEDRGRFSPLHF.